A single sample is the source of the 16 T cell receptor beta chains below, sequenced in a study of blood T cell repertoires in COVID-19. Generated by immunoSEQ multiplex PCR, the TCRdb table keeps only in-frame clones and is missing some. Among fewer than 300,000 clones, roughly nine tenths were seen once, and the ten largest hold about 12%. Material: peripheral blood. The receptors derive from a woman in her twenties or thirties with COVID-19, enrolled during active disease.

This clone was seen a single time. For the CDR3, the DNA is TGTGCCAGCTCAGCTATACCGGGACAGCCAGCGGGCGAGCAGTTCTTC. Its protein is CASSAIPGQPAGEQFF. The chain recombines TRBV18 with TRBJ2-1; TRBD1 might be the D (7 bases). CDR3 length equals 16 residues. V lost 5 bases and J lost 10, with 24 bases in between. Germline assignment: CDR1 KGHSH and CDR2 LQKENI.

The chain has TRBV7-9 and TRBJ2-1; no firm D call. Trimming pared 3 bases from V and 5 bases from J, leaving 8 bases between. The CDR3 is made up of 13 amino acids. The germline V gene has CDR1 SEHNR and CDR2 FQNEAQ (reference sequence). The CDR3 loop reads CASSFITDNEQFF. The CDR3 DNA is TGTGCCAGCAGCTTTATTACGGACAATGAGCAGTTCTTC.

The chain joins TRBV24-1 to TRBJ2-3; maybe TRBD1 (6 bases). V gave up 2 bases and J gave up 4 bases, with 6 bases separating them. Germline assignment: CDR1 KGHDR and CDR2 SFDVKD. The CDR3 totals 13 residues. The CDR3 here is CATSDWGPDTQYF. The DNA for the CDR3 is TGTGCCACCAGTGATTGGGGGCCAGATACGCAGTATTTT.

J is TRBJ1-2 and V is TRBV30; 11 positions match TRBD1. The CDR3 covers 15 residues. J gave up 3 bases and V 5 bases, and 8 bases lay outside the gene matches. Germline lookup yields CDR1 GTSNPN and CDR2 SVGIG (reference sequence). The CDR3 loop is CAWDEGTGGYYGYTF. The CDR3 DNA reads as TGTGCCTGGGACGAAGGGACAGGGGGTTACTATGGCTACACCTTC. The full variable domain, its missing parts supplied by reference TRBV30 and TRBJ1-2, is SQTIHQWPATLVQPVGSPLSLECTVEGTSNPNLYWYRQAAGRGLQLLFYSVGIGQISSEVPQNLSASRPQDRQFILSSKKLLLSDSGFYLCAWDEGTGGYYGYTFGSGTRLTVV.

The chain recombines TRBV2 with TRBJ2-5; TRBD2 aligns across 8 bases. This CDR3 comprises 12 residues. J was trimmed by 6 bases and V by 7 bases; bases with no gene match: 4. From germline, CDR1 is SNHLY and CDR2 FYNNEI. The CDR3 sequence: CASTGLAKTQYF. The CDR3 nucleotides are TGTGCCAGCACCGGACTAGCCAAGACCCAGTACTTC.

The V call is TRBV6-5, the J call TRBJ1-4; TRBD1 aligns across 8 bases. Germline V gene lookup returns CDR1 MNHEY and CDR2 SVGAGI. V dropped 5 bases and J dropped 3; count of bases not matched to a gene: 2. The CDR3 sequence is 14 residues long. The CDR3 region is CASSRDRSNEKLFF. The CDR3 coding sequence is TGTGCCAGCAGTCGGGACAGGTCTAATGAAAAACTGTTTTTT.

The V gene is TRBV5-1, the J gene TRBJ2-3, with no clear D. The germline CDR1 and CDR2 sequences are SGHRS and YFSETQ. V shed 4 bases and J shed 4 bases, with 13 bases lying between them. The CDR3 spans 14 residues. Written as DNA, the CDR3 is TGCGCCAGCAGCGCAAGAGTATCACCAGATACGCAGTATTTT. This translates into CASSARVSPDTQYF.

This clone was recorded once. The rearrangement uses TRBV4-2 and TRBJ1-2, with unresolved D. V gave up 0 bases and J gave up 9 bases, with 11 bases separating them. CDR1 is LGHNA and CDR2 is YNFKEQ in the germline V gene. CDR3 length equals 13 residues. The CDR3 region has the DNA TGTGCCAGCAGCCAAGATAACCGGGTGAGCTACACCTTC. This sequence encodes CASSQDNRVSYTF.

This clone showed up just once. The chain recombines TRBV20-1 with TRBJ2-3, with 7 bases matching TRBD2. Germline CDR1 DFQATT, CDR2 SNEGSKA (reference sequence). CDR3 size: 17 residues. After removal of 3 bases from V and 3 bases from J, the junction contained 15 bases not matched to a gene. CDR3 region: CSASKLHAGVVTDTQYF. CDR3 DNA: TGCAGTGCTAGTAAACTTCATGCGGGGGTAGTAACAGATACGCAGTATTTT.

The chain couples TRBV6-5 to TRBJ1-5; D is ambiguous. CDR1 is MNHEY and CDR2 is SVGAGI in the germline V gene. The CDR3 runs 15 residues. Trimming shortened V by 2 bases and J by 4 bases, and 12 bases separated the two germline ends. The CDR3 DNA follows: TGTGCCAGCAGTTACCAGTCAGGCGGGAATCAGCCCCAGCATTTT. This sequence encodes CASSYQSGGNQPQHF.

The chain combines TRBV3-1 (or the pseudogene TRBV3-2) with TRBJ2-3; possible D gene TRBD2, 6 bases. Germline CDR1 and CDR2: LGHDT and YNNKEL (reference sequence). V was cut by 4 bases and J by 3 bases, with 11 bases left in between. The CDR3 sequence is 14 residues long. The CDR3 sequence: CASSPSGHTDTQYF. The CDR3 coding sequence is TGTGCCAGCAGCCCAAGCGGGCATACAGATACGCAGTATTTT.

The chain combines TRBV5-1 with TRBJ1-1; D ambiguous. The germline gives CDR1 SGHRS, CDR2 YFSETQ. V gave up 3 bases and J gave up 3 bases, with 6 bases separating them. The CDR3 consists of 12 residues. CDR3 residues: CASSSDYTEAFF. The CDR3 coding sequence is TGCGCCAGCAGCTCCGACTACACTGAAGCTTTCTTT. Full variable domain (missing parts from reference TRBV5-1 and TRBJ1-1): KAGVTQTPRYLIKTRGQQVTLSCSPISGHRSVSWYQQTPGQGLQFLFEYFSETQRNKGNFPGRFSGRQFSNSRSEMNVSTLELGDSALYLCASSSDYTEAFFGQGTRLTVV.

This clone is a singleton in its sample. The V and J genes are TRBV7-9 and TRBJ2-5, with D possibly being TRBD1 (5 bases). The CDR3 spans 14 residues. Between the trimmed V and J ends, which lost 5 bases and 3 bases, there was a span of 13 bases. The germline V gene encodes CDR1 SEHNR and CDR2 FQNEAQ (reference sequence). CDR3 amino acids: CASSRLAREETQYF. CDR3 sequence (DNA): TGTGCCAGCAGCCGTCTCGCCAGGGAAGAGACCCAGTACTTC.

This clone was found a few times. This sample includes further DNA sequences coding for the same CDR3. This sequence joins TRBV19 and TRBJ1-5, with D perhaps TRBD1 (5 bases). Trimming took 8 bases from V and 1 from J, leaving 12 bases between them. Germline V gene lookup returns CDR1 LNHDA and CDR2 SQIVND (reference sequence). This CDR3 has 14 amino acids. CDR3 DNA: TGTGCCAGTTCGGCAGGGTTAAGCAATCAGCCCCAGCATTTT. Translated: CASSAGLSNQPQHF.

Written as DNA, the CDR3 is TGCGCCAGCAAACCCTGGACTAGCGGGGGAGGGGATACGCAGTATTTT. Amino acids: CASKPWTSGGGDTQYF. The rearrangement joins TRBV5-1 to TRBJ2-3; TRBD2 agrees at 13 bases. V was pared by 6 bases and J by 6 bases, with 10 bases of the junction left unmatched. The CDR3 is 16 residues long. Per germline, CDR1 SGHRS and CDR2 YFSETQ. Complete variable domain (other parts from reference TRBV5-1 and TRBJ2-3): KAGVTQTPRYLIKTRGQQVTLSCSPISGHRSVSWYQQTPGQGLQFLFEYFSETQRNKGNFPGRFSGRQFSNSRSEMNVSTLELGDSALYLCASKPWTSGGGDTQYFGPGTRLTVL.

This clone was counted only a few times. The J gene is TRBJ2-7, the V gene TRBV7-9; 11 bases fit TRBD1. V lost 3 bases and J lost 3; bases outside the gene matches: 4. The germline gives CDR1 SEHNR, CDR2 FQNEAQ (reference sequence). This CDR3 region has 15 residues. The CDR3 here is CASSFGTGGIYEQYF. In DNA form, the CDR3 reads TGTGCCAGCAGCTTCGGGACAGGGGGAATCTACGAGCAGTACTTC. Using reference TRBV7-9 and TRBJ2-7 for the parts outside the CDR3, the full variable domain is DTGVSQNPRHKITKRGQNVTFRCDPISEHNRLYWYRQTLGQGPEFLTYFQNEAQLEKSRLLSDRFSAERPKGSFSTLEIQRTEQGDSAMYLCASSFGTGGIYEQYFGPGTRLTVT.